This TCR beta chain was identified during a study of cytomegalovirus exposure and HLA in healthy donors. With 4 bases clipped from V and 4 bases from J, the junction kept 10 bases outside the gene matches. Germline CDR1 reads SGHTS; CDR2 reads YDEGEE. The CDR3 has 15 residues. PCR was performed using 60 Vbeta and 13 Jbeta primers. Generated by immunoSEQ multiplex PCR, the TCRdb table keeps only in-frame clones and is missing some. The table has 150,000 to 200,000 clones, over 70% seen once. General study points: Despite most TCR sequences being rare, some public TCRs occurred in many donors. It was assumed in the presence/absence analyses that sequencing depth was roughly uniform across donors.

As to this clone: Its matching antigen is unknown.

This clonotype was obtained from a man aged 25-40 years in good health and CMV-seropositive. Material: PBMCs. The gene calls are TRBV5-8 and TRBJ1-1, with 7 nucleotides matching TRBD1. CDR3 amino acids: CASSLQQGFPTEAFF. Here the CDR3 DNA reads TGTGCCAGCAGCCTCCAACAGGGGTTCCCCACTGAAGCTTTCTTT.